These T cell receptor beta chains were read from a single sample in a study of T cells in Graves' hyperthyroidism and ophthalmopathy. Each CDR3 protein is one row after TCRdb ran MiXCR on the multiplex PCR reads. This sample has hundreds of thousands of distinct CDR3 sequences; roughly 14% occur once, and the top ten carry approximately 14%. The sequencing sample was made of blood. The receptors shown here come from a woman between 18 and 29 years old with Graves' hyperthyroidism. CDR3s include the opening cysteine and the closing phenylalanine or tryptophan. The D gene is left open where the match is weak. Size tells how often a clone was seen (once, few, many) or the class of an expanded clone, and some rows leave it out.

DNA: TGTGCCAGCAGCCAAGAGCTCGGGGCCTACGAGCAGTACTTC
CDR3: CASSQELGAYEQYF
J: TRBJ2-7
V: TRBV3-1
D: -
size: many

DNA: TGCAGCGTCGTCGGGACGGGGGCCCTCTACGAGCAGTACTTC
CDR3: CSVVGTGALYEQYF
J: TRBJ2-7
V: TRBV29-1
D: -
size: -

DNA: TGTGCCAGCAGCTTAGGGGGCCCCCCTCTGCTAGCGGGGGGGCGTATGACAGAGACCCAGTACTTC
CDR3: CASSLGGPPLLAGGRMTETQYF
J: TRBJ2-5
V: TRBV11-2
D: TRBD2
size: -

DNA: TGTGCCAGCAGCCCGAATCAGGGCTCCTACGAGCAGTACTTC
CDR3: CASSPNQGSYEQYF
J: TRBJ2-7
V: TRBV7-6
D: -
size: -

DNA: TGTGCCAGCTCACCCTCCGGGAATGGCTACACCTTC
CDR3: CASSPSGNGYTF
J: TRBJ1-2
V: TRBV18
D: -
size: many

DNA: TGTGCCAGCAGCGTAGACGCTAGCGGGATAAAAGAGACCCAGTACTTC
CDR3: CASSVDASGIKETQYF
J: TRBJ2-5
V: TRBV9
D: TRBD2
size: few

DNA: TGTGCCAGCAGTTACGAGGGACAGGGTGCCAAAAACATTCAGTACTTC
CDR3: CASSYEGQGAKNIQYF
J: TRBJ2-4
V: TRBV6-6
D: TRBD1
size: -

DNA: TGTGCCAGCAGTTTTGTGAATATCAGCCCCTACGAGCAGTACTTC
CDR3: CASSFVNISPYEQYF
J: TRBJ2-7
V: TRBV27
D: -
size: many

DNA: TGTGCCAGTACCGGGGACAGGGTTACGGGAATGAACACTGAAGCTTTCTTT
CDR3: CASTGDRVTGMNTEAFF
J: TRBJ1-1
V: TRBV19
D: TRBD1
size: -

DNA: TGTGCCAGCAGCGTAGGCCGGAGGACCGGGGAGCTGTTTTTT
CDR3: CASSVGRRTGELFF
J: TRBJ2-2
V: TRBV7-9
D: -
size: few

DNA: TGTGCCACCAGTGACCCTACAGGGCGAAGCGGGAGGGGCACAGATACGCAGTATTTT
CDR3: CATSDPTGRSGRGTDTQYF
J: TRBJ2-3
V: TRBV24-1
D: TRBD2
size: many

DNA: TGCGCCAGCCAGGGGTGGGACACTGAAGCTTTCTTT
CDR3: CASQGWDTEAFF
J: TRBJ1-1
V: TRBV5-1
D: -
size: many

DNA: TGTGCCAGCAGCTCCCGATGGGGTAACACTGAAGCTTTCTTT
CDR3: CASSSRWGNTEAFF
J: TRBJ1-1
V: TRBV11-1
D: -
size: many

DNA: TGTGCCAGTAGCACTAGCGGGAAAGGATACACCGGGGAGCTGTTTTTT
CDR3: CASSTSGKGYTGELFF
J: TRBJ2-2
V: TRBV19
D: TRBD2
size: few

DNA: TGCAGTGCTAGACGGACAGCCAGCTATGACTACACCTTC
CDR3: CSARRTASYDYTF
J: TRBJ1-2
V: TRBV20-1
D: -
size: few

DNA: TGTGCCACCAGTGAGGGGGCGATTTCTCCCTACAATGAGCAGTTCTTC
CDR3: CATSEGAISPYNEQFF
J: TRBJ2-1
V: TRBV24-1
D: -
size: many

DNA: TGCAGTGCTAGTCTGAGACTAGCGGGAGTAGGGCGGAGGAATACGCAGTATTTT
CDR3: CSASLRLAGVGRRNTQYF
J: TRBJ2-3
V: TRBV20-1
D: TRBD2
size: many

DNA: TGTGCCAGCAGCCCCAACGACAGGGAATCCTACAATGAGCAGTTCTTC
CDR3: CASSPNDRESYNEQFF
J: TRBJ2-1
V: TRBV7-9
D: TRBD1
size: many

DNA: TGCAGTGCCCTCCCCGACAGGAGTGGCTACACCTTC
CDR3: CSALPDRSGYTF
J: TRBJ1-2
V: TRBV20-1
D: -
size: -

DNA: TGTGCCAGCAGCCCCGTTGGAGGAGTAAGGAACACTGAAGCTTTCTTT
CDR3: CASSPVGGVRNTEAFF
J: TRBJ1-1
V: TRBV6-2/TRBV6-3
D: -
size: many

DNA: TGTGCCATCAGGGAGGGGACTAACAATGAGCAGTTCTTC
CDR3: CAIREGTNNEQFF
J: TRBJ2-1
V: TRBV10-3
D: TRBD2
size: few

DNA: TGTGCCAGCAGCCAAAAAGGGACCAGCAATCAGCCCCAGCATTTT
CDR3: CASSQKGTSNQPQHF
J: TRBJ1-5
V: TRBV3-1
D: -
size: -

DNA: TGTGCCAGCAGTTTAGAGGGACTGGGGCTAGATACGCAGTATTTT
CDR3: CASSLEGLGLDTQYF
J: TRBJ2-3
V: TRBV27
D: -
size: many

DNA: TGTGCCAGCAGTTTCTCCGGGACGGTGAACACTGAAGCTTTCTTT
CDR3: CASSFSGTVNTEAFF
J: TRBJ1-1
V: TRBV27
D: -
size: many

DNA: TGTGCCAGCAGTCCCCCGCTGGGGCGCGGCTATGGCTACACCTTC
CDR3: CASSPPLGRGYGYTF
J: TRBJ1-2
V: TRBV2
D: -
size: many

DNA: TGTGCCAGCAGCGGTGGGCAGGGTACGTTTTCTAGGTACGAGCAGTACTTC
CDR3: CASSGGQGTFSRYEQYF
J: TRBJ2-7
V: TRBV5-5
D: -
size: many

DNA: TGCAGTGCTAGATTGAGCGATTGCACAGATACGCAGTATTTT
CDR3: CSARLSDCTDTQYF
J: TRBJ2-3
V: TRBV20-1
D: -
size: -

DNA: TGTGCCTCCGGGGGGGACACAGATACGCAGTATTTT
CDR3: CASGGDTDTQYF
J: TRBJ2-3
V: TRBV5-6
D: TRBD2
size: many

DNA: TGCAGCGTTTACGTTTTCGGAGAGGCTGAAGCTTTCTTT
CDR3: CSVYVFGEAEAFF
J: TRBJ1-1
V: TRBV29-1
D: -
size: -

DNA: TGTGCCAGCAGGGGGGGCCGACAGGTCCGTTTCTATGGCTACACCTTC
CDR3: CASRGGRQVRFYGYTF
J: TRBJ1-2
V: TRBV6-1
D: -
size: -

DNA: TGCAGTGCCTTGACTAGCGGCTACTACAATGAGCAGTTCTTC
CDR3: CSALTSGYYNEQFF
J: TRBJ2-1
V: TRBV20-1
D: TRBD2
size: -

DNA: TGTGCCAGCAGTTCCAGAGTGGGGGCAGACCTTATAGCCAAAAACATTCAGTACTTC
CDR3: CASSSRVGADLIAKNIQYF
J: TRBJ2-4
V: TRBV27
D: -
size: -

DNA: TGTGCCAGCAGCTTGAGGAAGGGGTCGTCCTACAATGAGCAGTTCTTC
CDR3: CASSLRKGSSYNEQFF
J: TRBJ2-1
V: TRBV5-6
D: -
size: -

DNA: TGTGCCACCGGACTAGGGGGCCATGAGCAGTTCTTC
CDR3: CATGLGGHEQFF
J: TRBJ2-1
V: TRBV5-5
D: -
size: many

DNA: TGTGCCAGCAGCCAGGGCGTGAGCAATCAGCCCCAGCATTTT
CDR3: CASSQGVSNQPQHF
J: TRBJ1-5
V: TRBV3-1
D: -
size: many

DNA: TGCGCCAGCAGCTTGGCCTGGCAGGGCGGTACTGAAGCTTTCTTT
CDR3: CASSLAWQGGTEAFF
J: TRBJ1-1
V: TRBV5-1
D: -
size: many

DNA: TGTGCCAGCAGGGATCCTGACAGATATCATAGCAATCAGCCCCAGCATTTT
CDR3: CASRDPDRYHSNQPQHF
J: TRBJ1-5
V: TRBV6-1
D: -
size: many

DNA: TGTGCCAGTAGTATAGATCCGTTCAATGAGCAGTTCTTC
CDR3: CASSIDPFNEQFF
J: TRBJ2-1
V: TRBV19
D: -
size: few

DNA: TGTGCCAGCTCACCAGAGGACTACCAGGGACAGCCCCAGCATTTT
CDR3: CASSPEDYQGQPQHF
J: TRBJ1-5
V: TRBV18
D: -
size: many

DNA: TGTGCCAGCAGCCAACCCCAGGGAACTACTGAAGCTTTCTTT
CDR3: CASSQPQGTTEAFF
J: TRBJ1-1
V: TRBV4-2
D: -
size: few

DNA: TGTGCCAGCACTGTTGGGACTAGCGGGAGAAATGAGCAGTTCTTC
CDR3: CASTVGTSGRNEQFF
J: TRBJ2-1
V: TRBV12-3/TRBV12-4
D: TRBD2
size: many

DNA: TGCAGCGTTGAGAGCAGGGTGAGGGGGACAGATACGCAGTATTTT
CDR3: CSVESRVRGTDTQYF
J: TRBJ2-3
V: TRBV29-1
D: -
size: many

DNA: TGTGCCAGCAGTTTTCGGGACAGAAATCAGCCCCAGCATTTT
CDR3: CASSFRDRNQPQHF
J: TRBJ1-5
V: TRBV28
D: TRBD1
size: many

DNA: TGTGCCAGCAGCCAGACCTCTTCCAGCGATACGCAGTATTTT
CDR3: CASSQTSSSDTQYF
J: TRBJ2-3
V: TRBV7-2
D: -
size: many

DNA: TGCGCCAGCAGCTTTGGCAGCCAACAAGAGACCCAGTACTTC
CDR3: CASSFGSQQETQYF
J: TRBJ2-5
V: TRBV5-1
D: -
size: -

DNA: TGTGCCAGCAAACTCGGGACGCCGGGGGCAGTCACTGAAGCTTTCTTT
CDR3: CASKLGTPGAVTEAFF
J: TRBJ1-1
V: TRBV5-6
D: -
size: -

DNA: TGTGCCAGCAGCCCATCGTACGGGGGGTTCAATGAGCAGTTCTTC
CDR3: CASSPSYGGFNEQFF
J: TRBJ2-1
V: TRBV9
D: TRBD2
size: few

DNA: TGCGCCAGCAGCTTGATTCCGGGGATGTACGAGCAGTACTTC
CDR3: CASSLIPGMYEQYF
J: TRBJ2-7
V: TRBV5-1
D: -
size: few

DNA: TGTGCCAGCAGCCAGCCCCCTCTCTATGGCTACACCTTC
CDR3: CASSQPPLYGYTF
J: TRBJ1-2
V: TRBV4-2
D: -
size: many

DNA: TGTGCCAGCAGTTACGAGCGGGAGGGCCGACACGAGCAGTACTTC
CDR3: CASSYEREGRHEQYF
J: TRBJ2-7
V: TRBV6-2/TRBV6-3
D: TRBD2
size: many

DNA: TGTGCCAGTAGTATCGGGGGGCGAATCTACAATGAGCAGTTCTTC
CDR3: CASSIGGRIYNEQFF
J: TRBJ2-1
V: TRBV19
D: -
size: -

DNA: TGTGCCAGCAGTTCGGGGGGACTAGGGACAGGAGAGACCCAGTACTTC
CDR3: CASSSGGLGTGETQYF
J: TRBJ2-5
V: TRBV6-1
D: -
size: many

DNA: TGTGCCACCAGCAGCGTACAGGGGGCACCGCGGACAGATACGCAGTATTTT
CDR3: CATSSVQGAPRTDTQYF
J: TRBJ2-3
V: TRBV15
D: TRBD1
size: -

DNA: TGTGCCAGCAGCTCAGACAGGGTCAATCAGCCCCAGCATTTT
CDR3: CASSSDRVNQPQHF
J: TRBJ1-5
V: TRBV7-3
D: TRBD1
size: many

DNA: TGCGCCAGCAGCTTGGTTGCGCAGAGCAATTCACCCCTCCACTTT
CDR3: CASSLVAQSNSPLHF
J: TRBJ1-6
V: TRBV5-1
D: -
size: few

DNA: TGTGCCAGCAGCTTATCTAGGGTTAGCAATCAGCCCCAGCATTTT
CDR3: CASSLSRVSNQPQHF
J: TRBJ1-5
V: TRBV7-8
D: -
size: few

DNA: TGTGCCAGCACTAAAGGACAGCCGCCCTACGAGCAGTACTTC
CDR3: CASTKGQPPYEQYF
J: TRBJ2-7
V: TRBV28
D: -
size: many

DNA: TGCGCCAGCAGCTTACAGGGGGGGAACTATGGCTACACCTTC
CDR3: CASSLQGGNYGYTF
J: TRBJ1-2
V: TRBV5-1
D: TRBD1
size: many